The T cell receptor (beta chain) under discussion was sequenced for a study of T-cell memory formation after mild COVID-19. Study results and caveats: Balance between CD4 and CD8 was seen in clones contracting day 15 to 85, and a CD4+ lean was seen in later expanders.

One entry per CDR3 protein, called by TCRdb with MiXCR from the 5' RACE reads. The sample contains approximately 210,000 distinct CDR3 sequences, over 9.5% of which appear only once. Concerning this clonotype itself: As yet, its antigen is unknown.

V was clipped by 4 bases and J by 1 base, with 14 bases between them. The CDR3 has 15 amino acids. From germline, CDR1 is SGHRS and CDR2 YFSETQ. This chain uses TRBV5-1 with TRBJ2-5; D is possibly TRBD1 (6 bases). The specimen was PBMCs or a T cell subset sorted from them (not recorded which). The clonotype was recovered from a young man who had mild COVID-19 (a few samples of this study predate the infection). Cell type and time point are not known. CDR3 in amino acids: CASSQVTGPQETQYF. CDR3 nucleotide sequence: TGCGCCAGCAGCCAAGTCACAGGGCCCCAAGAGACCCAGTACTTC.